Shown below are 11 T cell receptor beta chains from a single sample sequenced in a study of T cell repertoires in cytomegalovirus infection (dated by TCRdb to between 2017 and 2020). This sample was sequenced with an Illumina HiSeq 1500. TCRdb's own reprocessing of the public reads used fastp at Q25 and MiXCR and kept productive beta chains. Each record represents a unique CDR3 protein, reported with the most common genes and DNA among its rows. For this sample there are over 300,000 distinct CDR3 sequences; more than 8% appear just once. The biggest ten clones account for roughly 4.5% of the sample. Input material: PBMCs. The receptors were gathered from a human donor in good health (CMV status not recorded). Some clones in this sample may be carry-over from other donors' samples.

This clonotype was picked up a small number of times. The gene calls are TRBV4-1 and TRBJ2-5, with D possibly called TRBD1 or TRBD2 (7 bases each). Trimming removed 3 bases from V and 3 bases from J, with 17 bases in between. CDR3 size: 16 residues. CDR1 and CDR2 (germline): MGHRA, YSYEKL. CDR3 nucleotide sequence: TGCGCCAGCAGCCACAAGGGGAGGGACAGCGAAGAGACCCAGTACTTC. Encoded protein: CASSHKGRDSEETQYF.

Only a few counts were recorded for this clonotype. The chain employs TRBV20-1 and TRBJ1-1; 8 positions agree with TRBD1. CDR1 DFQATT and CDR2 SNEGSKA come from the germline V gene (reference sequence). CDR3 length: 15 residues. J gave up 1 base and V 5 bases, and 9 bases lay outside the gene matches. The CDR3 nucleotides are TGCAGTGCTGGTCGGACAGGGTGGCCGAACACTGAAGCTTTCTTT. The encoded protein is CSAGRTGWPNTEAFF.

This CDR3 reads CASRVFTGEDAEAFF. The CDR3, as DNA: TGTGCCAGCAGAGTTTTTACAGGGGAAGACGCTGAAGCTTTCTTT. The chain links TRBV6-6 to TRBJ1-1; 7 bases fit TRBD1. The CDR3 runs 15 residues. V lost 6 bases to trimming and J lost 6 bases; unmatched junction nucleotides: 13. The germline gives CDR1 MNHNY, CDR2 SVGAGI (reference sequence).

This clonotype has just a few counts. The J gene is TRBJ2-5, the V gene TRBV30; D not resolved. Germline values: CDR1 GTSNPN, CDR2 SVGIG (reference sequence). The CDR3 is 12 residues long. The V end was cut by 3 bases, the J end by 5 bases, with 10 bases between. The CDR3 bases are TGTGCCTGGAGAGTTCCTCCGGAGACCCAGTACTTC. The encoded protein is CAWRVPPETQYF. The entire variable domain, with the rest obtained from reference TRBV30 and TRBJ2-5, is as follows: SQTIHQWPATLVQPVGSPLSLECTVEGTSNPNLYWYRQAAGRGLQLLFYSVGIGQISSEVPQNLSASRPQDRQFILSSKKLLLSDSGFYLCAWRVPPETQYFGPGTRLLVL.

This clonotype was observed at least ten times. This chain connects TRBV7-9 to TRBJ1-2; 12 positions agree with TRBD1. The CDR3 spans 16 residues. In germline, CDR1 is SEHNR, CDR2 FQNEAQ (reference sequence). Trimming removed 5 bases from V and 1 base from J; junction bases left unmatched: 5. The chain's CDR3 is CASSPGQGAINYGYTF. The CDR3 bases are TGTGCCAGCAGCCCGGGACAGGGGGCAATTAACTATGGCTACACCTTC.

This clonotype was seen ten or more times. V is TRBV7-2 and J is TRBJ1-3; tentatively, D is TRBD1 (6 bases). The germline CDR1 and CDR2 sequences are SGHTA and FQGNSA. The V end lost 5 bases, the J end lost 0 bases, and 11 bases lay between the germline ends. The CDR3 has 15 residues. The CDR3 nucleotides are TGTGCCAGCAGCGACAGGCCAAGCTCTGGAAACACCATATATTTT. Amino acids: CASSDRPSSGNTIYF.

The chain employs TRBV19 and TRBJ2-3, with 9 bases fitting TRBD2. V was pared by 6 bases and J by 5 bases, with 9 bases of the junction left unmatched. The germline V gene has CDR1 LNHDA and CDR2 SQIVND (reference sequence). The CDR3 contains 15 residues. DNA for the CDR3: TGTGCCAGTAGGCCTAGCGGGGCCGGGGGAGATACGCAGTATTTT. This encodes CASRPSGAGGDTQYF.

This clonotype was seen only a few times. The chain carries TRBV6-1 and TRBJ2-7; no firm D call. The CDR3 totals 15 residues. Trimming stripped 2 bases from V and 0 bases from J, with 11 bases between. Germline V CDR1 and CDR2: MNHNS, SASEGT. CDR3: CASSELFGSSYEQYF. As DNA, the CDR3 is TGTGCCAGCAGTGAATTGTTTGGCAGCTCCTACGAGCAGTACTTC.

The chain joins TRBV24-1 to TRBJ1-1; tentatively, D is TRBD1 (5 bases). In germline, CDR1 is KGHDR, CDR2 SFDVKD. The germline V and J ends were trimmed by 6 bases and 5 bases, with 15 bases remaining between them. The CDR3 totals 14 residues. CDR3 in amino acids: CATSTTGGGTEAFF. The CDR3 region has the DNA TGTGCCACCAGTACTACCGGGGGTGGGACTGAAGCTTTCTTT.

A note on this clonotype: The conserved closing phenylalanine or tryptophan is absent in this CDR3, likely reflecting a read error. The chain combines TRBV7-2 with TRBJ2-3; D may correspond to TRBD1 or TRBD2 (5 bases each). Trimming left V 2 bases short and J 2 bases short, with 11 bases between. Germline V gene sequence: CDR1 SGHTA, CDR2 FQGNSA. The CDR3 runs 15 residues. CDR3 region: CASSLRDGATDTQYS. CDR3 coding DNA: TGTGCCAGCAGCTTAAGGGACGGGGCCACAGATACGCAGTATTCT.

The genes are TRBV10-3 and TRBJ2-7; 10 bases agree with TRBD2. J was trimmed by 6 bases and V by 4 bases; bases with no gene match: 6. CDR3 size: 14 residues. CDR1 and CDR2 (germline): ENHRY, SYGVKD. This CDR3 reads CAISGTSGSPEQYF. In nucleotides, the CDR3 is TGTGCCATCAGTGGGACTAGCGGTTCCCCCGAGCAGTACTTC.